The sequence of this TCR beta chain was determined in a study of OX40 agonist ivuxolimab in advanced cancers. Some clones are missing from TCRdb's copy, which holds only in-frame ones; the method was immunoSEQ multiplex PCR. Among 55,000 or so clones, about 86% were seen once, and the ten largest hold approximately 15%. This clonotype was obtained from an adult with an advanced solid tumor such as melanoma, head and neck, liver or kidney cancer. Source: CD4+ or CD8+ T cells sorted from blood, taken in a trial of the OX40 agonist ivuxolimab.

The CDR3 sequence is CASSSDPIKYNEQFF. The CDR3 DNA reads TGTGCCAGCAGCTCCGACCCGATCAAATACAATGAGCAGTTCTTC. The chain has TRBV11-1 and TRBJ2-1, with D hard to call. V lost 4 bases, J lost 4 bases, and 14 bases lay in between. Germline CDR1 SGHAT, CDR2 FQDESV (reference sequence). CDR3 length equals 15 residues.